Listed here are 3 T cell receptor beta chains from one sample, sequenced in a study of tumor-infiltrating lymphocytes in primary liver carcinoma. Unsorted bulk tissue (about 18-32 mg) underwent RNA and DNA co-extraction. A primer in the constant region served to generate TCR beta cDNA from approximately 450 ng of total RNA. Three-round nested multiplex PCR performed with slightly modified ARM-PCR produced the TCR beta libraries. Running 10 cycles apiece, the first two PCR rounds relied on TRBV1-TRBV30 forward primers together with a C-beta reverse primer. A single record per CDR3 protein comes from TCRdb applying MiXCR to the multiplex PCR reads. The table lists around 81,000 distinct CDR3 sequences, 71% of them singletons. Sequencing used liver tumor tissue from sampling region 4. As for subset: tumor region T4, right-lateral pole. All receptors come from an older woman with primary liver carcinoma and hepatitis B virus infection.

Concerning this clonotype: One end of the junction fails to match germline, which may point to a read error. This sequence joins TRBV4-1 and TRBJ1-5; D is unclear. Germline CDR1 is MGHRA and CDR2 is YSYEKL. The CDR3 is 17 residues long. This CDR3 is CANSQASSPGRNEPQHF. CDR3 nucleotide sequence: TGCGCCAACAGCCAAGCGTCCTCCCCGGGTCGCAATGAGCCCCAGCATTTT.

Worth noting for this clonotype: In this CDR3 the conserved last residue, phenylalanine or tryptophan, is missing, so a read error is likely. V usage is TRBV11-1 and J usage is TRBJ2-7; 7 nucleotides agree with TRBD2. The length of the CDR3 is 15 residues. CDR1 is SGHAT, CDR2 FQDESV, per germline (reference sequence). The V segment lost 5 bases and the J segment 6 bases; nucleotides outside the gene matches: 13. The CDR3 coding sequence is TGTGCCAGCAGCCCTCGGATAGCAGGACTAGGCGAGCAGTACCTC. Translation: CASSPRIAGLGEQYL.

Concerning this clonotype itself: A read error may be the cause here, since a much bigger clone is one base away. The chain carries TRBV28 and TRBJ2-7; 7 bases are shared with TRBD2. This CDR3 region has 13 residues. Germline CDR1 MDHEN, CDR2 SYDVKM. The CDR3 nucleotides are TGTGCTTCGACTAGCAGGACTCCCCTGGAGCAGTACTTC. This encodes CASTSRTPLEQYF.